This T cell receptor beta chain was captured by sequencing in a study of Ad26.COV2.S vaccination and SARS-CoV-2 variants (dated by TCRdb to 2020 to 2022). About the investigation overall: Vaccine-arm donors were drawn from COV1001, a multicentre, randomized, double-blind, placebo-controlled phase I-IIa trial of Ad26.COV2.S in healthy adults. Ad26.COV2.S was administered intramuscularly at 5 x 10^10 or 1 x 10^11 viral particles, either as a single shot or as two shots given 56 days apart. The specificity and breadth of SARS-CoV-2-reactive T cell receptors after Ad26.COV2.S vaccination were assessed by TCRbeta repertoire sequencing. A total of 32 samples were included in the TCR-sequenced set, comprising around 19 Ad26.COV2.S vaccine recipients, 5 placebo recipients and 8 SARS-CoV-2 convalescent individuals. Participants in the trial were split at random into five groups of five each, receiving low-dose or high-dose Ad26.COV2.S once or twice, or else placebo on both occasions. Investigators remained blinded to trial group allocation during experiments and outcome assessment. Summary of the overall study and its limitations: Higher spike-specific TCR breadth was observed in Ad26.COV2.S recipients than in placebo recipients (P = 0.0014). The study lacked the statistical power to compare responses across vaccine doses or regimens. After vaccination, spike-specific CD8+ and CD4+ T cell responses were reported to show substantial breadth. It was noted by the authors that total T cell responses may have been underestimated by the TCR breadth and depth analyses. Comparable non-spike TCR breadth was observed between vaccine and placebo recipients, consistent with only spike being contained in the vaccine.

What the treatment or condition label conveys for this sample: roughly 19 received Ad26.COV2.S at low or high dose, single or two shots; several received placebo; per-sample allocation not given. For vaccine and placebo recipients, the sequenced repertoires came from samples collected on day 63 after the first injection. Between 29 July and 7 August 2020, Cohort 1b enrolled 20 to 30 adults aged 18-55 years at one site in Boston, USA. Ad26.COV2.S consisted of a replication-incompetent adenovirus type 26 vector by which a prefusion-stabilized SARS-CoV-2 spike protein from the original Wuhan strain was expressed. The immunoSEQ Assay was used to sequence TCRbeta CDR3 regions. After extraction, genomic DNA underwent amplification by bias-controlled multiplex PCR, followed by high-throughput sequencing. As for how the authors treated the data: To quantify the absolute abundance of every unique TCRbeta CDR3 region, sequences were collapsed and filtered. Usable DNA was measured by amplifying reference genes present in all nucleated cells, and TCRbeta template counts were normalized to that usable DNA to estimate T cell fraction. Repertoire TCRs were annotated as SARS-CoV-2-specific by exact matching of V gene, CDR3 amino acid sequence and J gene to a known reactive TCR set. The reference SARS-CoV-2 TCR set came from MIRA and was filtered for enrichment in COVID-19-positive ImmuneCODE repertoires, removing public or cross-reactive TCRs. Using the MIRA antigens, annotated TCRs were further analysed by specific ORF or by position within an ORF. Breadth was defined as annotated unique rearrangements over total unique productive rearrangements; depth was the summed frequency of those rearrangements. TCR breadth was compared between groups using two-sided Wilcoxon rank-sum tests. TCRdb stores this immuneACCESS table with in-frame sequences only. Part of the clones is absent; in the studies checked, under half of the shortfall reflects unresolved V genes, and no reason is known for the rest. The V and J calls and clone size are taken from that table; D and trimming were inferred from the DNA. The sample table holds hundreds of thousands of clones, of which approximately 90% were seen once. 9% to 15% of the sample goes to the ten largest clones.

Counted from cysteine to phenylalanine, this CDR3 has 11 amino acids. Only CDR3 DNA remains: 33 bases, in frame from the first base. Based on the germline V gene, the CDR1 and CDR2 sequences are LGHNT and FRNRAP. Trimming takes 0 bases from V and 10 bases from J, and the germline ends sit 4 bases apart. This clone appeared a single time. The antigen it recognizes is unknown. No quality values exist for individual bases; no much larger clone is one base distant. The chain was built from TRBV12-5 and TRBJ2-1; the D gene cannot be named for sure. The clonotype comes from a person aged 18 to 59 who received the Ad26.COV2.S COVID-19 vaccine or a placebo. The sample was peripheral blood, taken in a trial of Ad26.COV2.S vaccine versus placebo. Here the CDR3 is given as CASGLVGEQFF. The sequenced DNA is TGTGCTAGTGGTTTGGTAGGCGAGCAGTTCTTC.